This T cell receptor (beta chain) stems from a study of T cell responses to AZD1222 COVID-19 vaccine. Overall study context: Pooled together were second doses at about 4 or about 12 weeks. Overall study findings and caveats: Two AZD1222 administrations were followed by greater Spike-specific TCR breadth and depth. At baseline, just five to seven AZD1222 recipients tested seropositive. Donor demographics were predominantly white British with a female majority; clonal diversity may be underestimated.

On this clone: What it binds is not known.

Only in-frame clones appear in the TCRdb table, and some are missing; sequencing was by immunoSEQ multiplex PCR. The sample yields roughly 130,000 clones, over 75% seen once. Trimming removed 6 bases from V and 4 bases from J; junction bases left unmatched: 5. Per germline, CDR1 MRHNA and CDR2 SNTAGT. The CDR3 runs to 13 residues. This clonotype originated in an adult in good health. V is TRBV6-4 and J is TRBJ1-2; 7 nucleotides align to TRBD1. The sample was peripheral blood, taken on day 0 of AZD1222 vaccination. The CDR3 here is CASSEQGSYGYTF. The CDR3 bases are TGTGCCAGCAGCGAACAGGGGAGCTATGGCTACACCTTC.